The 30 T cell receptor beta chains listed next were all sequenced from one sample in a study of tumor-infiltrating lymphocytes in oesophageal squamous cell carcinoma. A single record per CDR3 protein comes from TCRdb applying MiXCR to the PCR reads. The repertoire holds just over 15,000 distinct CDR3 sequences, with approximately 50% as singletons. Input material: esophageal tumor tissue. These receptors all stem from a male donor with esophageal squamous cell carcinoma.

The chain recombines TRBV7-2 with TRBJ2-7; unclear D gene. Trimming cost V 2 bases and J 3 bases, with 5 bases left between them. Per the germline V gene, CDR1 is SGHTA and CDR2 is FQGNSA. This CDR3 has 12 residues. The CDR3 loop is CASSLSDYEQYF. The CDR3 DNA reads TGTGCCAGCAGCTTAAGTGACTACGAGCAGTACTTC. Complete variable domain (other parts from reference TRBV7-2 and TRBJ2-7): GAGVSQSPSNKVTEKGKDVELRCDPISGHTALYWYRQSLGQGLEFLIYFQGNSAPDKSGLPSDRFSAERTGGSVSTLTIQRTQQEDSAVYLCASSLSDYEQYFGPGTRLTVT.

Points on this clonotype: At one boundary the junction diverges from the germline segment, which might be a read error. This CDR3 reads CASSLGSAGNTEAF. The CDR3 DNA sequence: TGTGCCAGCAGTTTAGGTTCAGCAGGGAACACTGAAGCTTTC. The chain has TRBV27 and TRBJ2-4; a possible D gene is TRBD1 (5 bases). The CDR3 has 14 amino acids. Germline-derived CDR1 and CDR2 are MNHEY and SMNVEV (reference sequence).

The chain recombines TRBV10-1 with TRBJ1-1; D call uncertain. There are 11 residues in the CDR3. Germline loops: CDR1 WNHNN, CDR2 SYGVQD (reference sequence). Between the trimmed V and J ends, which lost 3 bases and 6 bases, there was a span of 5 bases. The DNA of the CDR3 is TGCGCCAGCAGTGACGGGGCTGAAGCTTTCTTT. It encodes CASSDGAEAFF.

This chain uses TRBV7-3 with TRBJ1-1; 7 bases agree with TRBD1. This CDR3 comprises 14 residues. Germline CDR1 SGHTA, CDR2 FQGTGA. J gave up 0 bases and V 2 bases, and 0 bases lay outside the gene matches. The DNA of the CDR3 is TGTGCCAGCAGCTTAGACAGGGTGAACACTGAAGCTTTCTTT. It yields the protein CASSLDRVNTEAFF. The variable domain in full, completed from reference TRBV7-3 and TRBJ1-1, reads GAGVSQTPSNKVTEKGKYVELRCDPISGHTALYWYRQSLGQGPEFLIYFQGTGAADDSGLPNDRFFAVRPEGSVSTLKIQRTERGDSAVYLCASSLDRVNTEAFFGQGTRLTVV.

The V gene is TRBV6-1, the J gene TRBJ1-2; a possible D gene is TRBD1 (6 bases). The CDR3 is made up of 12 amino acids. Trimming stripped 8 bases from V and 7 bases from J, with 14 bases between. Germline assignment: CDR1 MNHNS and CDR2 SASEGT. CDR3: CASGGGTSGYTF. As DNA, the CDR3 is TGTGCCAGCGGGGGCGGAACCTCTGGCTACACCTTC.

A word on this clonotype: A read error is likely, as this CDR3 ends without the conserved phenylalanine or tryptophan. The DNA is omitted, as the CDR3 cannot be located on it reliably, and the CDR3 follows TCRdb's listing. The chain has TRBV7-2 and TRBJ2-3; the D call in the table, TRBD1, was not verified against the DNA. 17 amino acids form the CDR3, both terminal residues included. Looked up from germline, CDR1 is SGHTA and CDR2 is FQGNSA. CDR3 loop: CASAQQGPLTYEQYFGP.

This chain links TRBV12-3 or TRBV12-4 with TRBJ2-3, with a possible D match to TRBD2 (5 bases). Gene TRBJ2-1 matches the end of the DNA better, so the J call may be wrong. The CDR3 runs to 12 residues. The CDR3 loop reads CASSLGGIEQFF. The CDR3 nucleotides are TGTGCCAGCAGTTTAGGAGGGATCGAGCAGTTCTTC.

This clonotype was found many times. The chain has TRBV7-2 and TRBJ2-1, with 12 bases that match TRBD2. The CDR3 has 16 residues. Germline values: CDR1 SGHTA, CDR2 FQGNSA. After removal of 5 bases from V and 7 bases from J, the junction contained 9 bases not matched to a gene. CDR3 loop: CASSDRTSGTRNEQFF. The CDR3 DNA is TGTGCCAGCAGCGACCGGACTAGCGGGACAAGGAATGAGCAGTTCTTC.

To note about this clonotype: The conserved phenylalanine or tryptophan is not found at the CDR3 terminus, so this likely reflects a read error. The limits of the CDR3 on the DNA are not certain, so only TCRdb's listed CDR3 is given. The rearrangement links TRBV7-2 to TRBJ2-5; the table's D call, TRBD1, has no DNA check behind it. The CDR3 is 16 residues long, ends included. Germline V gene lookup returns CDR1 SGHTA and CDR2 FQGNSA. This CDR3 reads CASRWTGLNSPLHFGS.

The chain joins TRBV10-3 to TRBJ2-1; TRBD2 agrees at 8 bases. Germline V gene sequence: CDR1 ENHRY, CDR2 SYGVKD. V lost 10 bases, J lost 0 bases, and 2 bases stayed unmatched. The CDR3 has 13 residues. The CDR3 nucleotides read TGTGCCACAGCGGGAGTCTCCTACAATGAGCAGTTCTTC. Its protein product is CATAGVSYNEQFF.

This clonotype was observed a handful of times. CDR3 DNA sequence: TGTGCCAGCAGCCCACGGACTGTAGGTCTGCAGTTCTTC. Translated, it gives CASSPRTVGLQFF. V and J are TRBV11-3 and TRBJ2-1, with D possibly TRBD2 on 5 matching bases. V was trimmed by 5 bases and J by 12 bases, leaving 17 bases between them. Germline V gene data show CDR1 as SGHNT and CDR2 as YENEEA. The length of the CDR3 is 13 residues.

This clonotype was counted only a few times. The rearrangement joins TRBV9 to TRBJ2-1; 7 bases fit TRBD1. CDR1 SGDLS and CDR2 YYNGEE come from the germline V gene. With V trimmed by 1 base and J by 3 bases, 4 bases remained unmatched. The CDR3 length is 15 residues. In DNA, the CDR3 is TGTGCCAGCAGCGTACGGACAGGATTCTACAATGAGCAGTTCTTC. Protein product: CASSVRTGFYNEQFF.

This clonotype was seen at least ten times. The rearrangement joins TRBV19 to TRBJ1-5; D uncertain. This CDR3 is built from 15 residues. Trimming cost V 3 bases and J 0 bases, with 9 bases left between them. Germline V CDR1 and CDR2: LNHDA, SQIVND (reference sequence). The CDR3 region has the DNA TGTGCCAGTAGTATCGCTGTCTATAGCAATCAGCCCCAGCATTTT. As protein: CASSIAVYSNQPQHF.

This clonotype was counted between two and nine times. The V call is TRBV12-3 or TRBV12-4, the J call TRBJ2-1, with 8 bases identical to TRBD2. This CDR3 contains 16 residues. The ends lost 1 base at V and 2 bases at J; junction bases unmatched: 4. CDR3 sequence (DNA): TGTGCCAGCAGTTTAGGAGCGGGAGCGACCTACAATGAGCAGTTCTTC. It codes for CASSLGAGATYNEQFF.

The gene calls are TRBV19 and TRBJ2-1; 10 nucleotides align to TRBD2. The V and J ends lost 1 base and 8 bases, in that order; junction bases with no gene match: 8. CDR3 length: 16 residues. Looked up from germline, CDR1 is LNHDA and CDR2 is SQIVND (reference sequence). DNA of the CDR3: TGTGCCAGTAGTATAGTAGCGGGAGGAGGTCGGGATGAGCAGTTCTTC. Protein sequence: CASSIVAGGGRDEQFF.

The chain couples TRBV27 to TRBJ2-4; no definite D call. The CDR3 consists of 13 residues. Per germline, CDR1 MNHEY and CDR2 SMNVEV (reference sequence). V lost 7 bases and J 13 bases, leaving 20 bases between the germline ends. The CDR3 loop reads CASTPGRLGEQYF. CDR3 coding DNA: TGTGCCAGCACCCCGGGCCGACTTGGTGAGCAGTACTTC.

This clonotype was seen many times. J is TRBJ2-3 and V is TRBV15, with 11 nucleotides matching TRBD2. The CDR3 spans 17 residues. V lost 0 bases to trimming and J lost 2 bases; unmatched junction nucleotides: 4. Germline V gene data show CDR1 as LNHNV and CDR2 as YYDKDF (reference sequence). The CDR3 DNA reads TGTGCCACCAGCAGAGATCGACTAGCGGGGAACACAGATACGCAGTATTTT. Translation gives CATSRDRLAGNTDTQYF.

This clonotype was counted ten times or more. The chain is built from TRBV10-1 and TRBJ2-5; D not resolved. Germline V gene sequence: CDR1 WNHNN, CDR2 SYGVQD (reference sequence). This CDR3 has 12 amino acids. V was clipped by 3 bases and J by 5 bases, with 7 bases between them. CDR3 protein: CASSEVGETQYF. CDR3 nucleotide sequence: TGCGCCAGCAGTGAAGTGGGGGAGACCCAGTACTTC.

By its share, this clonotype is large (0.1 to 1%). The CDR3 here is CASSLTGPTEAFF. In DNA form, the CDR3 reads TGTGCCAGCAGCCTTACAGGGCCCACTGAAGCTTTCTTT. The rearrangement links TRBV12-3 or TRBV12-4 to TRBJ1-1; D may be TRBD1 (6 bases). The V and J ends lost 6 bases and 4 bases respectively, with 12 bases between them. The CDR3 extends over 13 amino acids.

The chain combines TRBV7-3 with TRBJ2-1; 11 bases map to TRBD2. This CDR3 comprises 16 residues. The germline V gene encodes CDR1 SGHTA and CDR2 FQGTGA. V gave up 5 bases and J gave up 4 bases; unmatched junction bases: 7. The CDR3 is CASSPEASGGYNEQFF. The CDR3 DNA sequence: TGTGCCAGCAGCCCAGAGGCTAGCGGGGGGTACAATGAGCAGTTCTTC.

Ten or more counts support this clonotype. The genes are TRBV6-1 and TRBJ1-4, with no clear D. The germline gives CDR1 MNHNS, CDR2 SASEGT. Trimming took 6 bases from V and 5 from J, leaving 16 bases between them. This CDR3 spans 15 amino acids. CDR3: CASSNPILGNEKLFF. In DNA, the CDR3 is TGTGCCAGCAGCAACCCCATCTTGGGCAATGAAAAACTGTTTTTT.

The CDR3 region is CASSAVAGGNTIYF. Here the CDR3 DNA reads TGCGCCAGCAGCGCGGTGGCAGGGGGAAACACCATATATTTT. The chain joins TRBV5-1 to TRBJ1-3; TRBD1 might be the D (5 bases). V gave up 4 bases and J gave up 4 bases, with 12 bases separating them. The germline V gene encodes CDR1 SGHRS and CDR2 YFSETQ. This CDR3 is 14 amino acids long.

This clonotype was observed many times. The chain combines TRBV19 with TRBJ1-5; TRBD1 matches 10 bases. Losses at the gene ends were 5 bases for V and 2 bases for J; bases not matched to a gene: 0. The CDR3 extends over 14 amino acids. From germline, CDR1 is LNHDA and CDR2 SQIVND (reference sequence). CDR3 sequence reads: CASSGTGGNQPQHF. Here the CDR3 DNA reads TGTGCCAGTAGTGGGACAGGGGGCAATCAGCCCCAGCATTTT. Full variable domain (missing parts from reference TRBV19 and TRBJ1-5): DGGITQSPKYLFRKEGQNVTLSCEQNLNHDAMYWYRQDPGQGLRLIYYSQIVNDFQKGDIAEGYSVSREKKESFPLTVTSAQKNPTAFYLCASSGTGGNQPQHFGDGTRLSIL.

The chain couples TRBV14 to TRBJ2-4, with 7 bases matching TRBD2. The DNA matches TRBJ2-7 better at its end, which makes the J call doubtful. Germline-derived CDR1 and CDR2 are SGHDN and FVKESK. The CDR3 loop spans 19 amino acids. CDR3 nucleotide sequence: TGTGCCAGCAGCCAAGATGCCCCCTTTGGGAGCGGGGTCTCCTACGAGCAGTACTTC. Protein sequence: CASSQDAPFGSGVSYEQYF.

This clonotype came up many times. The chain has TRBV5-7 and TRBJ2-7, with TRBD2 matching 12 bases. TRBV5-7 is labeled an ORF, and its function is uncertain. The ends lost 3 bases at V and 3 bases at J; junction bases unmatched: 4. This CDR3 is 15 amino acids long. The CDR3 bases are TGTGCCAGCAGCTCTAGCGGGAGGGATGGCTACGAGCAGTACTTC. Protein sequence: CASSSSGRDGYEQYF.

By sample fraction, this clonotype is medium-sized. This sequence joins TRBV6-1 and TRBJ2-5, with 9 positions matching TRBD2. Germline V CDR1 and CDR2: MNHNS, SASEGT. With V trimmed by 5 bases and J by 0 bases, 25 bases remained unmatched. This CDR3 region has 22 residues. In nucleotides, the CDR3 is TGTGCCAGCAGTCGAAGTCCCCTGACTAGCGGCTACATACCAAGGTACCAAGAGACCCAGTACTTC. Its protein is CASSRSPLTSGYIPRYQETQYF.

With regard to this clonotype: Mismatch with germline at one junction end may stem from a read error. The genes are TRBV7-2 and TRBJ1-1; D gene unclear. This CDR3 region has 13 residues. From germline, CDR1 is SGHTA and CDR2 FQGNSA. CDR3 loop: CASLDVPGILKSF. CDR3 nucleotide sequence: TGTGCCAGCTTAGACGTACCCGGGATATTAAAATCCTTC. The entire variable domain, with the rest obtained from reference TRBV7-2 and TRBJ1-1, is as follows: GAGVSQSPSNKVTEKGKDVELRCDPISGHTALYWYRQSLGQGLEFLIYFQGNSAPDKSGLPSDRFSAERTGGSVSTLTIQRTQQEDSAVYLCASLDVPGILKSFGQGTRLTVV.

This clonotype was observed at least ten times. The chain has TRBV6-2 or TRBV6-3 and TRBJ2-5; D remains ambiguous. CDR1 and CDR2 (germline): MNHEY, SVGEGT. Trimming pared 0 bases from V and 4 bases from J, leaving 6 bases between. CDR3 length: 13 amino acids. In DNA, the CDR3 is TGTGCCAGCAGTTACTCGTGGGTAGAGACCCAGTACTTC. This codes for CASSYSWVETQYF.

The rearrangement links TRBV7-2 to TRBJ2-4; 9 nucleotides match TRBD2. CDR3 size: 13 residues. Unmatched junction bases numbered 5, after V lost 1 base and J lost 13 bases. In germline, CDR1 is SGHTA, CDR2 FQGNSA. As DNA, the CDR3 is TGTGCCAGCAGCTTAGGAGCGGGAGGTGAGCAGTACTTC. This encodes CASSLGAGGEQYF.

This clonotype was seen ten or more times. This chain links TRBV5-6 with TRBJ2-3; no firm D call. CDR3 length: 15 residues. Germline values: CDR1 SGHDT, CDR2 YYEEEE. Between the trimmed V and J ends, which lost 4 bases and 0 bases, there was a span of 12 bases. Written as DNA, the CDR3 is TGTGCCAGCAGCCCAGCCGGTGCTAGCACAGATACGCAGTATTTT. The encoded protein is CASSPAGASTDTQYF.